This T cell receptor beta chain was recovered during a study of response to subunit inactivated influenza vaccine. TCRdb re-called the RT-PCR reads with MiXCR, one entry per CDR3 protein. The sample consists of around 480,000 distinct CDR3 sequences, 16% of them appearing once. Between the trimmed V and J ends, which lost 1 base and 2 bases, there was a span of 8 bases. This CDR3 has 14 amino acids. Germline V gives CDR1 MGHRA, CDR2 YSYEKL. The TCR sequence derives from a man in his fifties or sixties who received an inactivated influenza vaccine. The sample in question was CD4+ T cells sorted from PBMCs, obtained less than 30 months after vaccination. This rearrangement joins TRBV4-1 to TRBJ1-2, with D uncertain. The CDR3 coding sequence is TGCGCCAGCAGCCAAGTAGGCCAGAACTATGGCTACACCTTC. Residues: CASSQVGQNYGYTF.